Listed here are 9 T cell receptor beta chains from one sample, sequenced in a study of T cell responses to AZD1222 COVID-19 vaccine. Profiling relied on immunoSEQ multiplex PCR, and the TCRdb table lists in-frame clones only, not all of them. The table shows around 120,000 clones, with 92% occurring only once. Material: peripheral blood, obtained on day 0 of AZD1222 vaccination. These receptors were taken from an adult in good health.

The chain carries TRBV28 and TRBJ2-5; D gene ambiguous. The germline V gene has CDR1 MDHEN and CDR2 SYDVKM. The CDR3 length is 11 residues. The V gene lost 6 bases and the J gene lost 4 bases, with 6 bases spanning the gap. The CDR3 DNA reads TGTGCCAGCAGCCGGACAGAGACCCAGTACTTC. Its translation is CASSRTETQYF.

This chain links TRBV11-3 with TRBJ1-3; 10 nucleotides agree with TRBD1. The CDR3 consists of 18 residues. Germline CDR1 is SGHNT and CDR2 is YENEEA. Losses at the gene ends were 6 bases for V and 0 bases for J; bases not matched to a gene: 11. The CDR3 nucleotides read TGTGCCAGCAGTTTTACCCCGGGACAGGGGTTCTCTGGAAACACCATATATTTT. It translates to CASSFTPGQGFSGNTIYF.

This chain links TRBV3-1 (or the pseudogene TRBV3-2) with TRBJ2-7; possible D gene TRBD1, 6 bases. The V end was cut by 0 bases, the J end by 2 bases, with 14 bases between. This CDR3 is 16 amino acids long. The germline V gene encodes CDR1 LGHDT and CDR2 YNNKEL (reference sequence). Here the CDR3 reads CASSQDLGTNTYEQYF. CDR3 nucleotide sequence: TGTGCCAGCAGCCAAGACTTAGGGACAAACACCTACGAGCAGTACTTC.

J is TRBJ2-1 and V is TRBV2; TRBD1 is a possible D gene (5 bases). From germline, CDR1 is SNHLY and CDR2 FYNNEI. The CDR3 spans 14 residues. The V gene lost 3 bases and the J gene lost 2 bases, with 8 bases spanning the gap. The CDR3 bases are TGTGCCAGCAGTGACAGGGCCCCCTACAATGAGCAGTTCTTC. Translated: CASSDRAPYNEQFF.

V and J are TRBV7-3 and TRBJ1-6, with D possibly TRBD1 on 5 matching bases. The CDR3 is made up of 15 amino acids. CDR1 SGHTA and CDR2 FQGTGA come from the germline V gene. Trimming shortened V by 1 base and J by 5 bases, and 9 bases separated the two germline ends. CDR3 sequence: CASSLSLGDNSPLHF. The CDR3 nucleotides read TGTGCCAGCAGCTTAAGTCTAGGGGATAATTCACCCCTCCACTTT.

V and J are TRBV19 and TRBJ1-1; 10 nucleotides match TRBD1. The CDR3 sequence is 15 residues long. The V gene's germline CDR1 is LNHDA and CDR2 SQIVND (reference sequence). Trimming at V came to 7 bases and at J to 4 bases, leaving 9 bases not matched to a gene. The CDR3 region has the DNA TGTGCCAGTAAAGGGACAGGGGCGCGGGGCACTGAAGCTTTCTTT. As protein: CASKGTGARGTEAFF. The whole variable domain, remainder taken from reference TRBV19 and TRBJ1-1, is DGGITQSPKYLFRKEGQNVTLSCEQNLNHDAMYWYRQDPGQGLRLIYYSQIVNDFQKGDIAEGYSVSREKKESFPLTVTSAQKNPTAFYLCASKGTGARGTEAFFGQGTRLTVV.

CDR3 residues: CASSYQNKNTEAFF. CDR3 sequence (DNA): TGTGCCAGCAGTTACCAAAACAAGAACACTGAAGCTTTCTTT. The chain links TRBV6-5 to TRBJ1-1, with D unresolved. The V end lost 2 bases, the J end lost 1 base, and 8 bases lay between the germline ends. The V gene's germline CDR1 is MNHEY and CDR2 SVGAGI. The CDR3 contains 14 residues.

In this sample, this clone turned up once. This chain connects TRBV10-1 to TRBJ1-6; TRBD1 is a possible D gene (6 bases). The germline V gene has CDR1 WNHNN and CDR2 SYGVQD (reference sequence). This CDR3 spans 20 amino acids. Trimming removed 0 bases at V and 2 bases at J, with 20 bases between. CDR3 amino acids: CASSESLEGGWSTYNSPLHF. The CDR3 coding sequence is TGCGCCAGCAGTGAGTCATTAGAGGGGGGCTGGAGTACCTATAATTCACCCCTCCACTTT.

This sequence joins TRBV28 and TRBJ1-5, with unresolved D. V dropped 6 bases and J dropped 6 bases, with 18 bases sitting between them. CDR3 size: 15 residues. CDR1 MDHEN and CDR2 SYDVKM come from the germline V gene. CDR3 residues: CASSPALQTRQPQHF. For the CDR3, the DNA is TGTGCCAGCAGCCCGGCGCTCCAGACGCGTCAGCCCCAGCATTTT.